This T cell receptor beta chain was obtained from a study of blood T cells in healthy people across ages. Through a sample-barcoded 5' primer and a J-beta primer mix, a second PCR was run for roughly 6 to 11 cycles. Via MiXCR, TCRdb re-called the 5' RACE reads, giving one row per CDR3 protein. The sample lists approximately 800,000 distinct CDR3 sequences, 58% occurring once. Individuals who donated were healthy Caucasians from Russia aged about 6 to 95. Sequencing was done on a sample of blood. This TCR came from a man younger than 40 in good health.

CDR3 nucleotide sequence: TGTGCCAGCAGCCCGAAGGAGCCCCCCTACGAGCAGTACTTC. As protein: CASSPKEPPYEQYF. The chain is built from TRBV11-1 and TRBJ2-7, with no clear D. This CDR3 is 14 amino acids long. V was pared by 5 bases and J by 2 bases, with 13 bases between. CDR1 is SGHAT and CDR2 is FQDESV in the germline V gene (reference sequence).